The 18 T cell receptor beta chains below were found in one sample sequenced in a study of technical replicates of blood from a few donors. The protocol was immunoSEQ multiplex PCR, while the TCRdb copy is restricted to in-frame clones and leaves out a portion. The sample records tens of thousands of clones, around 94% being singletons. Input material: T cells isolated from PBMCs. These receptors all come from a human donor in good health.

The V and J genes are TRBV25-1 and TRBJ1-5, with a weak D call TRBD1 (6 bases). CDR3 length equals 14 residues. Trimming shortened V by 2 bases and J by 6 bases, and 11 bases separated the two germline ends. CDR1 is MGHDK, CDR2 SYGVNS, per germline. The CDR3: CASSEVGATQPQHF. The CDR3, as DNA: TGTGCCAGCAGTGAAGTGGGGGCGACTCAGCCCCAGCATTTT. The full variable domain, in which reference TRBV25-1 and TRBJ1-5 provide the parts outside the CDR3, is EADIYQTPRYLVIGTGKKITLECSQTMGHDKMYWYQQDPGMELHLIHYSYGVNSTEKGDLSSESTVSRIRTEHFPLTLESARPSHTSQYLCASSEVGATQPQHFGDGTRLSIL.

In this sample, this clone turned up a few times. The V gene is TRBV7-2, the J gene TRBJ2-1; 8 nucleotides align to TRBD1. The CDR3 spans 13 residues. V lost 8 bases, J lost 4 bases, and 4 bases stayed unmatched. Germline CDR1 and CDR2: SGHTA and FQGNSA. The CDR3 bases are TGTGCCAGCCTGCGGACAGGGTACAATGAGCAGTTCTTC. This codes for CASLRTGYNEQFF.

The rearrangement uses TRBV6-4 and TRBJ2-5, with 11 bases identical to TRBD1. The CDR3 has 13 residues. Germline trimming cut 8 bases from V and 3 bases from J; bases unmatched to any gene: 2. Germline V lookup: CDR1 MRHNA, CDR2 SNTAGT. CDR3: CASRDRGEETQYF. As DNA, the CDR3 is TGTGCCAGCCGGGACAGGGGGGAAGAGACCCAGTACTTC.

V gene TRBV28 combines with J gene TRBJ1-1; possibly TRBD1 for D (5 bases). The CDR3 is 15 residues long. The germline V gene has CDR1 MDHEN and CDR2 SYDVKM. V was cut by 4 bases and J by 5 bases, with 17 bases left in between. The CDR3 nucleotides are TGTGCCAGCAGTTACATACCAAGGGGCGAGACTGAAGCTTTCTTT. As protein: CASSYIPRGETEAFF.

This rearrangement joins TRBV2 to TRBJ2-7; D is unresolved. Germline CDR1 is SNHLY and CDR2 is FYNNEI. CDR3 size: 13 residues. The V end lost 1 base, the J end lost 6 bases, and 10 bases lay between the germline ends. The CDR3 protein is CASSEVVRTEQYF. The CDR3 DNA reads as TGTGCCAGCAGTGAAGTAGTGCGTACCGAGCAGTACTTC.

The V and J genes are TRBV13 and TRBJ2-7, with 10 nucleotides matching TRBD2. There are 14 residues in the CDR3. Germline trimming cut 3 bases from V and 5 bases from J; bases unmatched to any gene: 4. Germline V gives CDR1 PRHDT, CDR2 FYEKMQ (reference sequence). This chain's CDR3 is CASSFRTSGDEQYF. For the CDR3, the DNA is TGTGCCAGCAGCTTCAGGACTAGCGGAGACGAGCAGTACTTC. Filled out from reference TRBV13 and TRBJ2-7, the complete variable domain reads AAGVIQSPRHLIKEKRETATLKCYPIPRHDTVYWYQQGPGQDPQFLISFYEKMQSDKGSIPDRFSAQQFSDYHSELNMSSLELGDSALYFCASSFRTSGDEQYFGPGTRLTVT.

The chain joins TRBV2 to TRBJ2-7; 7 bases agree with TRBD2. Germline assignment: CDR1 SNHLY and CDR2 FYNNEI. V was clipped by 8 bases and J by 3 bases; unmatched bases: 1. The CDR3 has 11 amino acids. The CDR3 nucleotides read TGTGCCAGCTGCGGGAGCTACGAGCAGTACTTC. Its translation is CASCGSYEQYF.

V gene TRBV9 combines with J gene TRBJ2-1; 11 positions agree with TRBD2. Germline V gene lookup returns CDR1 SGDLS and CDR2 YYNGEE. Trimming took 3 bases from V and 4 from J; bases not matched to a gene: 3. This CDR3 is built from 15 residues. CDR3 coding DNA: TGTGCCAGCAGCGCCGGGACTAGCGGTTACAATGAGCAGTTCTTC. This sequence encodes CASSAGTSGYNEQFF.

This chain joins TRBV10-3 and TRBJ2-2; TRBD2 is a possible D gene (6 bases). Germline V gene data show CDR1 as ENHRY and CDR2 as SYGVKD. The germline V and J ends were trimmed by 5 bases and 4 bases, with 14 bases remaining between them. The CDR3 length is 15 residues. The CDR3 DNA reads as TGTGCCATCAGTCCGACTGACGGGAGCACCGGGGAGCTGTTTTTT. Its translation is CAISPTDGSTGELFF.

The chain couples TRBV4-1 to TRBJ2-3; 9 nucleotides line up with TRBD1. V was clipped by 0 bases and J by 1 base; unmatched bases: 8. This CDR3 comprises 18 residues. Germline V lookup: CDR1 MGHRA, CDR2 YSYEKL. The DNA of the CDR3 is TGCGCCAGCAGCCAAGAAACCGGGACAGGGACCGGCACAGATACGCAGTATTTT. This encodes CASSQETGTGTGTDTQYF.

CDR3 residues: CASSLVRIAEAFF. The CDR3 DNA reads as TGTGCCAGCAGCTTGGTCAGGATCGCTGAAGCTTTCTTT. The chain carries TRBV5-6 and TRBJ1-1, with no clear D. The CDR3 length is 13 residues. Germline V gene sequence: CDR1 SGHDT, CDR2 YYEEEE. The germline V and J ends were trimmed by 0 bases and 6 bases, with 9 bases remaining between them.

This clone was detected only once. V gene TRBV30 combines with J gene TRBJ2-3, with D possibly TRBD2 on 6 matching bases. The V end was cut by 5 bases, the J end by 2 bases, with 11 bases between. Germline V lookup: CDR1 GTSNPN, CDR2 SVGIG (reference sequence). The CDR3 runs 13 residues. The CDR3 protein is CAWVRDSTDTQYF. Here the CDR3 DNA reads TGTGCCTGGGTCAGGGACTCCACAGATACGCAGTATTTT.

The chain carries TRBV6-1 and TRBJ2-1; D remains ambiguous. The CDR3 loop spans 13 amino acids. Per germline, CDR1 MNHNS and CDR2 SASEGT. V shed 3 bases and J shed 2 bases, with 5 bases lying between them. The CDR3: CASSDTAYNEQFF. The CDR3 nucleotides are TGTGCCAGCAGTGACACTGCCTACAATGAGCAGTTCTTC.

The CDR3, as DNA: TGTGCCAGCAGTTTTTTTCGGCTGCGGGACCACACAGATACGCAGTATTTT. Amino acids: CASSFFRLRDHTDTQYF. The V gene is TRBV28, the J gene TRBJ2-3; TRBD2 might be the D (6 bases). The V gene lost 3 bases and the J gene lost 2 bases, with 18 bases spanning the gap. CDR1 and CDR2 (germline): MDHEN, SYDVKM. The CDR3 spans 17 residues.

J is TRBJ2-5 and V is TRBV18; D may be TRBD2 (5 bases). The CDR3 runs to 14 residues. Germline values: CDR1 KGHSH, CDR2 LQKENI. V was pared by 3 bases and J by 1 base, with 9 bases between. The CDR3 loop is CASSPGGIQETQYF. In nucleotides, the CDR3 is TGTGCCAGCTCACCCGGAGGAATCCAAGAGACCCAGTACTTC. Drawing the rest from reference TRBV18 and TRBJ2-5, the complete variable domain is NAGVMQNPRHLVRRRGQEARLRCSPMKGHSHVYWYRQLPEEGLKFMVYLQKENIIDESGMPKERFSAEFPKEGPSILRIQQVVRGDSAAYFCASSPGGIQETQYFGPGTRLLVL.

This chain connects TRBV4-1 to TRBJ1-5; D uncertain. The CDR3 spans 15 residues. Trimming cost V 4 bases and J 4 bases, with 14 bases left between them. Germline values: CDR1 MGHRA, CDR2 YSYEKL. The CDR3, as DNA: TGCGCCAGCAGCCGAGGCGGGCCTCCTAATCAGCCCCAGCATTTT. Amino acids: CASSRGGPPNQPQHF.

This rearrangement joins TRBV15 to TRBJ1-2; no firm D call. The CDR3 loop spans 14 amino acids. Germline CDR1 reads LNHNV; CDR2 reads YYDKDF (reference sequence). Trimming shortened V by 1 base and J by 8 bases, and 14 bases separated the two germline ends. In DNA form, the CDR3 reads TGTGCCACCAGCAGAGGGTTCCAGGATGCGGGCTACACCTTC. The encoded protein is CATSRGFQDAGYTF.

The chain combines TRBV29-1 with TRBJ2-3; 12 bases agree with TRBD2. Germline CDR1 reads SQVTM; CDR2 reads ANQGSEA. There are 16 residues in the CDR3. With V trimmed by 4 bases and J by 6 bases, 11 bases remained unmatched. The CDR3 DNA is TGCAGCGTTGGGGGGAGGACTAGCGGGGTTAGGGATACGCAGTATTTT. Translation gives CSVGGRTSGVRDTQYF.